The rows below give T cell receptor beta chains drawn from one sample of a study of T cells in Graves' hyperthyroidism and ophthalmopathy. Each CDR3 protein gets one entry after TCRdb re-called the multiplex PCR reads with MiXCR. Among roughly 280,000 distinct CDR3 sequences listed, 20% to 25% were seen once. Sample: blood. The receptors come from a man aged 30 to 39 with Graves' ophthalmopathy. Both conserved end residues are part of each CDR3. Clone size appears in some rows only: once, few, many, or a class for an expanded clone.

V gene: TRBV18; clone size: few; CDR3 protein: CASSPPSLATGGIYEQFF
V gene: TRBV28; clone size: many; CDR3 protein: CASSGLAGVGKQYF
V gene: TRBV6-1; clone size: NA; CDR3 protein: CASSDLLGRDTQYF
V gene: TRBV19; clone size: few; CDR3 protein: CASSIGLPSYEQYF
V gene: TRBV28; clone size: NA; CDR3 protein: CASSTRPDYEQYF
V gene: TRBV7-3; clone size: NA; CDR3 protein: CASSRRGGTEAFF
V gene: TRBV29-1; clone size: NA; CDR3 protein: CSVEGDRRKNTGELFF
V gene: TRBV5-6; clone size: few; CDR3 protein: CASSFSSRDGYQPQHF
V gene: TRBV2; clone size: many; CDR3 protein: CASVKREVSVGDQYF
V gene: TRBV2; clone size: NA; CDR3 protein: CASSLPRVNTGELFF
V gene: TRBV19; clone size: NA; CDR3 protein: CASSIAPQGKLTEAFF
V gene: TRBV3-1; clone size: NA; CDR3 protein: CASSQGTGGTSGSVKYF
V gene: TRBV7-8; clone size: NA; CDR3 protein: CASSQQGAPGNTIYF
V gene: TRBV20-1; clone size: many; CDR3 protein: CSARPGQGNQPQHF
V gene: TRBV24-1; clone size: NA; CDR3 protein: CATSDPAGLRTDTQYF
V gene: TRBV20-1; clone size: NA; CDR3 protein: CSASLRGTFTDTQYF
V gene: TRBV12-3/TRBV12-4; clone size: NA; CDR3 protein: CASSFVRGHTDTQYF
V gene: TRBV20-1; clone size: few; CDR3 protein: CSARDVENLYTQYF
V gene: TRBV12-3/TRBV12-4; clone size: few; CDR3 protein: CASNGQGAKYEQYF
V gene: TRBV5-1; clone size: few; CDR3 protein: CASSLTAQDRGSQPQHF
V gene: TRBV7-2; clone size: NA; CDR3 protein: CASSVGCSNQPQHF
V gene: TRBV6-1; clone size: few; CDR3 protein: CASREGAGGYTF
V gene: TRBV6-1; clone size: many; CDR3 protein: CASSGDWNLYEQYF
V gene: TRBV7-8; clone size: few; CDR3 protein: CASSVRGDYYEQYF
V gene: TRBV12-3/TRBV12-4; clone size: NA; CDR3 protein: CASSPGMGLEQFF
V gene: TRBV6-4; clone size: NA; CDR3 protein: CASSEGLAGEVDEQFF
V gene: TRBV5-5; clone size: few; CDR3 protein: CASSPGLAYNEQFF
V gene: TRBV19; clone size: few; CDR3 protein: CASSVDRDTEAFF
V gene: TRBV2; clone size: NA; CDR3 protein: CASSTGTPIGELFF
V gene: TRBV5-1; clone size: many; CDR3 protein: CASSHSSSSTDTQYF
V gene: TRBV27; clone size: NA; CDR3 protein: CASSANRVTDTQYF
V gene: TRBV6-1; clone size: NA; CDR3 protein: CASSRASKPDGNQPQHF
V gene: TRBV28; clone size: NA; CDR3 protein: CASSQRAAGGPNGELFF
V gene: TRBV11-2; clone size: NA; CDR3 protein: CASSFPLEGSTDTQYF
V gene: TRBV20-1; clone size: few; CDR3 protein: CSLGRNTEAFF
V gene: TRBV10-3; clone size: NA; CDR3 protein: CAISERPNEQFF
V gene: TRBV2; clone size: NA; CDR3 protein: CASVTGGSGYTF
V gene: TRBV6-1; clone size: NA; CDR3 protein: CASRRTGRDTGELFF
V gene: TRBV7-9; clone size: few; CDR3 protein: CASAATEAGHYEQYF
V gene: TRBV24-1; clone size: few; CDR3 protein: CATRFPANRTAKYF
V gene: TRBV28; clone size: NA; CDR3 protein: CASSPSRPSTDTQYF
V gene: TRBV6-5; clone size: few; CDR3 protein: CASSYFADRGVYNEQFF
V gene: TRBV11-3; clone size: many; CDR3 protein: CASSLGQPAYEQYF
V gene: TRBV15; clone size: NA; CDR3 protein: CATSSGYNEQFF
V gene: TRBV5-1; clone size: NA; CDR3 protein: CASSSPGLAGALDPYEQYF
V gene: TRBV20-1; clone size: few; CDR3 protein: CSARAGGLRDTGELFF
V gene: TRBV12-3/TRBV12-4; clone size: many; CDR3 protein: CASSLVPTNTEAFF
V gene: TRBV7-3; clone size: NA; CDR3 protein: CASSLLAGGRAGRTDTQYF
V gene: TRBV9; clone size: few; CDR3 protein: CASSVETGPYNEQFF
V gene: TRBV11-3; clone size: NA; CDR3 protein: CASSLEYGSYEQYF
V gene: TRBV28; clone size: many; CDR3 protein: CASSEALRGANYGYTF
V gene: TRBV27; clone size: NA; CDR3 protein: CASSLSGTSGRRDTGELFF